The clone carrying this TCR beta chain has only a few counts. The antigen is undetermined. Unique molecular identifiers were incorporated when the TCRbeta library was constructed. Each CDR3 protein is one row after TCRdb ran MiXCR on the PCR reads. The sample lists 100,000 or so distinct CDR3 sequences, 7.5% to 9.5% seen once, with 15% to 20% in the top ten. The data were obtained in a study of T-cell reconstitution after alpha-beta-depleted transplantation in children. Study conclusions and caveats: At around two months after transplant, the alpha-beta T cells were reportedly derived from several hundred expanded clones that came from non-depleted graft cells. One year post-transplant, T-cell counts and diversity were largely derived from T cells produced anew. High day-60 TCRbeta diversity in some patients came from surviving recipient T cells and thymic progenitors.

V lost 2 bases and J 4 bases, leaving 9 bases between the germline ends. Germline lookup yields CDR1 MNHEY and CDR2 SVGEGT. The CDR3 is 14 amino acids. The input for sequencing was PBMCs, taken before TCRalphabeta/CD19-depleted stem cell transplant. V gene TRBV6-2 or TRBV6-3 combines with J gene TRBJ1-5; D unclear. The origin of this receptor is a boy under 10 years old with acute lymphoblastic leukemia, due to receive a stem cell transplant. The CDR3 is CASSYPSGNQPQHF. CDR3 bases: TGTGCCAGCAGTTACCCCTCGGGGAATCAGCCCCAGCATTTT.